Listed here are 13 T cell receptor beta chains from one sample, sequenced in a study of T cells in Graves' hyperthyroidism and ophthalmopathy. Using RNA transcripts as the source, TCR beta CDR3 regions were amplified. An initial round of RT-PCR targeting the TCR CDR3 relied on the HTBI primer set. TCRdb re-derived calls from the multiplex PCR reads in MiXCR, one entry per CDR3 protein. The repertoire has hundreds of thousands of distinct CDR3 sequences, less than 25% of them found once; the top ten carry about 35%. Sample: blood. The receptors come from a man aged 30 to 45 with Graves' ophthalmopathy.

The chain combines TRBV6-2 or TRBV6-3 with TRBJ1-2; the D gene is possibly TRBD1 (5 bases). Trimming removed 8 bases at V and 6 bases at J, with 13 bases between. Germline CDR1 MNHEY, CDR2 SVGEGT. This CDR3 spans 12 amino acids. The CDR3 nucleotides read TGTGCCAGCTTGGCAGGGTATGATGGCTACACCTTC. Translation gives CASLAGYDGYTF.

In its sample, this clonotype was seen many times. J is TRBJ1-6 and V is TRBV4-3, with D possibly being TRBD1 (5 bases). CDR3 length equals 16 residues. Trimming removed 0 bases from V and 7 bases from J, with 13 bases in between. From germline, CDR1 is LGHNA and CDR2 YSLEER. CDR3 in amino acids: CASSQDLRGGNSPLHF. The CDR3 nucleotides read TGCGCCAGCAGCCAAGATCTTAGGGGAGGCAATTCACCCCTCCACTTT.

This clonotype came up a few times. This CDR3 reads CSARDWVGAGLAPNEQFF. The CDR3 DNA is TGCAGTGCTAGAGATTGGGTTGGGGCAGGGTTGGCTCCTAATGAGCAGTTCTTC. The chain has TRBV20-1 and TRBJ2-1; possibly TRBD1 for D (5 bases). The germline V and J ends were trimmed by 0 bases and 7 bases, with 25 bases remaining between them. Germline assignment: CDR1 DFQATT and CDR2 SNEGSKA (reference sequence). CDR3 length equals 18 residues.

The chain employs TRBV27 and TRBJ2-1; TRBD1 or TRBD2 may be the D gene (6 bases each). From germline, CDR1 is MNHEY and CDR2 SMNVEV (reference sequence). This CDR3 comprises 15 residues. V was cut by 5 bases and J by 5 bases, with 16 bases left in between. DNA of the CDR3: TGTGCCAGCAGTCCCTGGGGGGCTAAAAACAATGAGCAGTTCTTC. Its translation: CASSPWGAKNNEQFF.

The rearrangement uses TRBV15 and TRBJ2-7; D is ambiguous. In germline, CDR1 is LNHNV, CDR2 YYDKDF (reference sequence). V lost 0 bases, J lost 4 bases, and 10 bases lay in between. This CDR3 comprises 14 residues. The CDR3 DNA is TGTGCCACCAGCAGAGATAGAGGAGCGTACGAGCAGTACTTC. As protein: CATSRDRGAYEQYF. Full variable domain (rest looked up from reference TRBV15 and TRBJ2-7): DAMVIQNPRYQVTQFGKPVTLSCSQTLNHNVMYWYQQKSSQAPKLLFHYYDKDFNNEADTPDNFQSRRPNTSFCFLDIRSPGLGDTAMYLCATSRDRGAYEQYFGPGTRLTVT.

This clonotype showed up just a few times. The CDR3 loop is CASSPTSNQGTYEQYF. The CDR3 region has the DNA TGCGCCAGCAGCCCGACTAGTAACCAGGGGACCTACGAGCAGTACTTC. The chain combines TRBV4-1 with TRBJ2-7; D is tentatively TRBD1 or TRBD2 (6 bases each). Germline-derived CDR1 and CDR2 are MGHRA and YSYEKL. The CDR3 runs 16 residues. Between the trimmed V and J ends, which lost 4 bases and 2 bases, there was a span of 18 bases.

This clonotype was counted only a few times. CDR3 loop: CASSIMTLQGVGQYF. Here the CDR3 DNA reads TGTGCCAGCAGCATAATGACTCTTCAGGGGGTAGGGCAGTACTTC. The chain combines TRBV28 with TRBJ2-7, with 7 bases that match TRBD1. Germline V CDR1 and CDR2: MDHEN, SYDVKM. The junction had 17 bases not matched to a gene; V was cut back by 6 bases and J by 9 bases. This CDR3 has 15 residues.

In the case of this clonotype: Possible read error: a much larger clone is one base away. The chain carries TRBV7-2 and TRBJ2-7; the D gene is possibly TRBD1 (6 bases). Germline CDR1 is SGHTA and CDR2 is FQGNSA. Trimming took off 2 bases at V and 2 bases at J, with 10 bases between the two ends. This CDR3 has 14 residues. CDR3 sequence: CASSLRDKTYEQYF. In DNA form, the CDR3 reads TGTGCCAGCAGCTTACGGGACAAAACCTACGAGCAGTACTTC.

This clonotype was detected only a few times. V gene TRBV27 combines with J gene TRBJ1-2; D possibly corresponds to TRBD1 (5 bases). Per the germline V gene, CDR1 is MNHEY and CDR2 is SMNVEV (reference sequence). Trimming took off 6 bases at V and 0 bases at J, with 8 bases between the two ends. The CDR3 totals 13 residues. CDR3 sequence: CASRGGANYGYTF. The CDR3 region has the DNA TGTGCCAGCAGGGGGGGGGCTAACTATGGCTACACCTTC.

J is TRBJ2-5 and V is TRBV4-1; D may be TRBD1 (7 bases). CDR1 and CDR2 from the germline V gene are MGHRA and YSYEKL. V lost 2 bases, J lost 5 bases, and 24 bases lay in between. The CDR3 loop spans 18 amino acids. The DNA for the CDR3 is TGCGCCAGCAGCCAAATGGGGCTCACAGGGGCAGGGGGGGAGACCCAGTACTTC. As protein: CASSQMGLTGAGGETQYF.

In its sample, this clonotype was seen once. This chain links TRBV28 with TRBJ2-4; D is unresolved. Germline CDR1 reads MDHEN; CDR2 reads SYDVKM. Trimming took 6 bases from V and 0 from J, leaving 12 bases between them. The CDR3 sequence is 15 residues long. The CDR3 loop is CASSPTGIAKNIQYF. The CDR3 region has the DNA TGTGCCAGCAGCCCAACCGGAATAGCCAAAAACATTCAGTACTTC.

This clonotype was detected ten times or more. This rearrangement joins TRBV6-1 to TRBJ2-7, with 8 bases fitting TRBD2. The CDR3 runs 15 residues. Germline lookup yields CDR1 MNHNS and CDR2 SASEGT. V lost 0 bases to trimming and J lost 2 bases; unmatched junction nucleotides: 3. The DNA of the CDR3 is TGTGCCAGCAGTGAAGCGTTGGGACTAGCCTACGAGCAGTACTTC. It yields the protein CASSEALGLAYEQYF.

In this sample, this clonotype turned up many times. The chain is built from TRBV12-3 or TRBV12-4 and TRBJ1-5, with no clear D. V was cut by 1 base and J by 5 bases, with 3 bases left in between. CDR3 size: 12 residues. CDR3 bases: TGTGCCAGCAGTTTAGTAGATCAGCCCCAGCATTTT. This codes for CASSLVDQPQHF.